A single sample gave rise to the 20 T cell receptor beta chains below, sequenced in a study of T cells in Graves' hyperthyroidism and ophthalmopathy. Amplification targeted TCR beta CDR3 regions from RNA transcripts. A set of HTBI primers served as the primers for a first-round RT-PCR of the TCR CDR3. One entry per CDR3 protein results from TCRdb running MiXCR on the multiplex PCR reads. This table holds about 380,000 distinct CDR3 sequences, roughly 13% found once. Source material: blood. These receptor sequences come from a woman aged 60-75 years with Graves' hyperthyroidism.

In its sample, this clonotype was seen many times. The chain carries TRBV27 and TRBJ1-2; 8 bases map to TRBD1. From germline, CDR1 is MNHEY and CDR2 SMNVEV (reference sequence). The CDR3 consists of 13 residues. J gave up 5 bases and V 6 bases, and 5 bases lay outside the gene matches. The CDR3 loop reads CASRSGQGYGYTF. The DNA for the CDR3 is TGTGCCAGCAGATCAGGACAGGGATATGGCTACACCTTC.

The chain is built from TRBV7-9 and TRBJ1-2; D is perhaps TRBD1 (6 bases). The V end lost 4 bases, the J end lost 2 bases, and 17 bases lay between the germline ends. The CDR3 spans 16 residues. Germline lookup yields CDR1 SEHNR and CDR2 FQNEAQ (reference sequence). The CDR3 DNA sequence: TGTGCCAGCAGCTCCACTGACAGGCACTGGAACTATGGCTACACCTTC. Its protein is CASSSTDRHWNYGYTF.

This clonotype was seen many times. The genes are TRBV19 and TRBJ2-7; 10 nucleotides match TRBD1. V trimming: 5 bases; J trimming: 4 bases; junction bases outside the gene matches: 5. Germline-derived CDR1 and CDR2 are LNHDA and SQIVND (reference sequence). This CDR3 region has 14 residues. The CDR3 nucleotides read TGTGCCAGTAGTTTGGAGGACAGGGGGTACGAGCAGTACTTC. Translated, it gives CASSLEDRGYEQYF.

The gene calls are TRBV6-4 and TRBJ2-5; 11 bases fit TRBD2. The CDR3 runs 17 residues. CDR1 and CDR2 (germline): MRHNA, SNTAGT. CDR3 nucleotide sequence: TGTGCGAAACCTACTAGCGGGGGACCTTTGTACCAAGAGACCCAGTACTTC. The encoded protein is CAKPTSGGPLYQETQYF.

V is TRBV20-1 and J is TRBJ2-6; D gene unclear. Trimming shortened V by 6 bases and J by 1 base, and 7 bases separated the two germline ends. This CDR3 is 13 amino acids long. Germline V CDR1 and CDR2: DFQATT, SNEGSKA (reference sequence). The CDR3 DNA reads as TGCAGTGCCCCGGATTCTGGGGCCAACGTCCTGACTTTC. Its translation is CSAPDSGANVLTF.

This clonotype was seen ten or more times. The chain has TRBV30 and TRBJ2-3, with 7 bases that match TRBD2. The trim removed 1 base at V and 3 bases at J, leaving 10 bases unmatched. There are 16 residues in the CDR3. Germline V gene sequence: CDR1 GTSNPN, CDR2 SVGIG (reference sequence). The CDR3 sequence: CAWSAIGGGPTDTQYF. The CDR3 nucleotides read TGTGCCTGGAGTGCTATTGGGGGAGGGCCGACAGATACGCAGTATTTT.

This clonotype was picked up many times. The gene calls are TRBV11-3 and TRBJ1-2; TRBD1 aligns across 8 bases. There are 14 residues in the CDR3. Germline V gene lookup returns CDR1 SGHNT and CDR2 YENEEA. With V trimmed by 1 base and J by 4 bases, 2 bases remained unmatched. The CDR3 here is CASSLGTGIYGYTF. The CDR3 DNA follows: TGTGCCAGCAGCTTAGGGACAGGGATCTATGGCTACACCTTC.

This clonotype occurred many times. This chain uses TRBV9 with TRBJ2-5; tentative D call: TRBD2 (5 bases). The V gene's germline CDR1 is SGDLS and CDR2 YYNGEE. The CDR3 runs to 15 residues. Trimming took off 0 bases at V and 4 bases at J, with 13 bases between the two ends. In nucleotides, the CDR3 is TGTGCCAGCAGCGTAGCTGTCTCTGCGGGAGAGACCCAGTACTTC. Translation gives CASSVAVSAGETQYF.

This clonotype showed up just a few times. The chain combines TRBV11-3 with TRBJ2-1, with D perhaps given as TRBD1 or TRBD2 (5 bases each). This CDR3 contains 14 residues. V was pared by 3 bases and J by 5 bases, with 11 bases between. Germline V CDR1 and CDR2: SGHNT, YENEEA. CDR3 nucleotides: TGTGCCAGCAGCTTCAGGGACCTAAACAATGAGCAGTTCTTC. It is translated as CASSFRDLNNEQFF. Variable domain in full (rest from reference TRBV11-3 and TRBJ2-1): EAGVVQSPRYKIIEKKQPVAFWCNPISGHNTLYWYLQNLGQGPELLIRYENEEAVDDSQLPKDRFSAERLKGVDSTLKIQPAELGDSAVYLCASSFRDLNNEQFFGPGTRLTVL.

In its sample, this clonotype was seen a few times. This rearrangement joins TRBV5-1 to TRBJ1-4, with a weak D call TRBD1 (5 bases). V lost 4 bases to trimming and J lost 7 bases, with 17 bases between them. Germline assignment: CDR1 SGHRS and CDR2 YFSETQ. This CDR3 has 15 amino acids. The CDR3 spells CASSQLRGTSEKLFF. CDR3 sequence (DNA): TGCGCCAGCAGCCAATTGAGGGGTACCAGTGAAAAACTGTTTTTT.

This clonotype has more than one count but fewer than ten. This chain joins TRBV4-2 and TRBJ1-1, with 8 bases that match TRBD1. Germline CDR1 is LGHNA and CDR2 is YNFKEQ. With V trimmed by 6 bases and J by 6 bases, 6 bases remained unmatched. CDR3 length equals 13 residues. DNA for the CDR3: TGTGCCAGCAGTCTACAGGGGGGAGCTGAAGCTTTCTTT. Encoded protein: CASSLQGGAEAFF.

This clonotype was seen ten or more times. V is TRBV30 and J is TRBJ2-5; 9 positions match TRBD1. Germline V gene sequence: CDR1 GTSNPN, CDR2 SVGIG (reference sequence). Trimming took 6 bases from V and 7 from J; bases not matched to a gene: 9. This CDR3 region has 13 residues. CDR3 nucleotides: TGTGCCTGCCGGACAGGGGCCTCCACGACCCAGTACTTC. Residues: CACRTGASTTQYF.

This clonotype was seen repeatedly, ten times or more. This chain joins TRBV20-1 and TRBJ2-7; 8 bases align to TRBD2. With V trimmed by 4 bases and J by 3 bases, 14 bases remained unmatched. CDR3 size: 16 residues. Per the germline V gene, CDR1 is DFQATT and CDR2 is SNEGSKA (reference sequence). CDR3: CSATGGEGSGFYEQYF. DNA for the CDR3: TGCAGTGCTACCGGGGGGGAGGGAAGCGGGTTCTACGAGCAGTACTTC.

Comments on this clonotype: One end of the junction does not line up with germline, which may come from a read error. The chain joins TRBV5-1 to TRBJ2-4; 11 bases are shared with TRBD2. The CDR3 is 19 residues long. Germline V lookup: CDR1 SGHRS, CDR2 YFSETQ. CDR3 region: CASGLGQGLAEQAKNIQYF. DNA of the CDR3: TGCGCCAGCGGCTTGGGACAGGGACTAGCGGAGCAGGCCAAAAACATTCAGTACTTC.

This clonotype was recorded at least ten times. In DNA, the CDR3 is TGCAGTGCTGTGTCCGGGAGCTCCTACGAGCAGTACTTC. Translated: CSAVSGSSYEQYF. The genes are TRBV20-1 and TRBJ2-7; perhaps TRBD2 as D (6 bases). The length of the CDR3 is 13 residues. The germline V and J ends were trimmed by 5 bases and 0 bases, with 11 bases remaining between them. Germline loops: CDR1 DFQATT, CDR2 SNEGSKA (reference sequence).

The chain uses TRBV2 and TRBJ2-1; possibly TRBD2 for D (6 bases). CDR1 SNHLY and CDR2 FYNNEI come from the germline V gene. The ends were cut back, 1 base at V and 7 bases at J, with 17 bases in the middle. The CDR3 extends over 16 amino acids. This CDR3 is CASSEVTGELHNEQFF. The CDR3, as DNA: TGTGCCAGCAGTGAAGTGACGGGGGAACTACATAATGAGCAGTTCTTC.

This clonotype has just one count. One base away lies a much larger clone, so this may be a sequencing read error. The chain couples TRBV6-1 to TRBJ1-4; TRBD1 is a possible D gene (6 bases). There are 17 residues in the CDR3. Trimming shortened V by 4 bases and J by 7 bases, and 22 bases separated the two germline ends. Germline V gene sequence: CDR1 MNHNS, CDR2 SASEGT. For the CDR3, the DNA is TGTGCCAGCAGTGCCCGCACCCGACGGGGGGCTGGTGAAAAACTGTTTTTT. Translating gives CASSARTRRGAGEKLFF.

This clonotype was recorded at least ten times. The chain uses TRBV30 and TRBJ2-1, with a tentative D call TRBD1 (5 bases). The CDR3 has 13 amino acids. Per germline, CDR1 GTSNPN and CDR2 SVGIG (reference sequence). V was cut by 4 bases and J by 0 bases, with 7 bases left in between. CDR3 in DNA: TGTGCCTGGATCAGGGACTCCTACAATGAGCAGTTCTTC. The encoded protein is CAWIRDSYNEQFF.

This clonotype was counted a few times. V and J are TRBV18 and TRBJ1-1; D perhaps matches TRBD1 (5 bases). This CDR3 spans 16 amino acids. The ends were cut back, 5 bases at V and 1 base at J, with 17 bases in the middle. Germline V CDR1 and CDR2: KGHSH, LQKENI. The CDR3 DNA reads as TGTGCCAGCTCAAAGACGGGAACAGGCCCGAACACTGAAGCTTTCTTT. Protein sequence: CASSKTGTGPNTEAFF.

In this sample, this clonotype turned up many times. This chain joins TRBV11-2 and TRBJ2-1; D tentatively reads TRBD1 or TRBD2 (5 bases each). Trimming left V 6 bases short and J 10 bases short, with 13 bases between. Looked up from germline, CDR1 is SGHAT and CDR2 is FQNNGV. The CDR3 sequence is 12 residues long. Here the CDR3 DNA reads TGTGCCAGCAGATCCGGGACCGGGGAGCAGTTCTTC. This translates into CASRSGTGEQFF.